This TCR beta chain originates from a study of blood T cell repertoires in COVID-19. Here immunoSEQ multiplex PCR was the method, and the copy in TCRdb shows in-frame clones only, minus some. The sample shows 210,000 or so clones, approximately 80% of them seen only once. Looked up from germline, CDR1 is SGHTA and CDR2 is FQGNSA. V shed 3 bases, J shed 4 bases, and the junction held 8 bases outside the gene matches. This CDR3 contains 15 residues. Sequenced sample: peripheral blood. This rearrangement joins TRBV7-2 to TRBJ1-2; 7 bases fit TRBD1. This TCR was sampled from a man aged 50-59 years who had recovered from COVID-19. The DNA of the CDR3 is TGTGCCAGCAGCTTGCCGGGACAGAACACCTATGGCTACACCTTC. Its protein is CASSLPGQNTYGYTF.